The 28 T cell receptor beta chains listed next were all sequenced from one sample in a study of spatial heterogeneity in lung cancer. TCRdb reanalysed the 5' RACE reads using MiXCR and keeps one entry per CDR3 protein. The sample yields tens of thousands of distinct CDR3 sequences, 7.5% to 9% seen once. The sample's time point: sample taken at primary tumor resection. TCRs were sequenced from unsorted whole RNA of tumor, nontumor lung or PBMC. Sequences were derived from PBMCs, sampled at surgery. These receptors all stem from a female donor with early-stage non-small cell lung cancer.

This clonotype was detected ten times or more. The chain is built from TRBV5-1 and TRBJ2-3, with 8 bases matching TRBD2. With 3 bases clipped from V and 2 bases from J, the junction kept 2 bases outside the gene matches. Per germline, CDR1 SGHRS and CDR2 YFSETQ. The CDR3 totals 14 residues. The CDR3 DNA sequence: TGCGCCAGCAGCTCGCGGGAGGTCACAGATACGCAGTATTTT. This gives the protein CASSSREVTDTQYF. Full variable domain (outside the CDR3, taken from reference TRBV5-1 and TRBJ2-3): KAGVTQTPRYLIKTRGQQVTLSCSPISGHRSVSWYQQTPGQGLQFLFEYFSETQRNKGNFPGRFSGRQFSNSRSEMNVSTLELGDSALYLCASSSREVTDTQYFGPGTRLTVL.

In its sample, this clonotype was seen a few times. This rearrangement joins TRBV7-8 to TRBJ2-5; tentative D call: TRBD2 (6 bases). The CDR3 is made up of 14 amino acids. The V end was cut by 2 bases, the J end by 5 bases, with 12 bases between. Germline V CDR1 and CDR2: SGHVS, FQNEAQ. CDR3 nucleotide sequence: TGTGCCAGCAGCTTATCGGCTAGCGTGGAGACCCAGTACTTC. Translating it yields CASSLSASVETQYF.

In this sample, this clonotype turned up many times. The chain couples TRBV10-3 to TRBJ2-2; D may be TRBD1 (5 bases). CDR3 length: 13 amino acids. In germline, CDR1 is ENHRY, CDR2 SYGVKD. Trimming took off 6 bases at V and 8 bases at J, with 13 bases between the two ends. Here the CDR3 DNA reads TGTGCCATCAGGGGCAGGGTAACAGGGGAGCTGTTTTTT. This encodes CAIRGRVTGELFF.

In its sample, this clonotype was seen many times. The V and J genes are TRBV28 and TRBJ2-1; 9 bases line up with TRBD2. Unmatched junction bases numbered 3, after V lost 2 bases and J lost 4 bases. This CDR3 has 15 residues. The germline V gene has CDR1 MDHEN and CDR2 SYDVKM. CDR3 bases: TGTGCCAGCAGTTTAATGCTAGCGGGATACAATGAGCAGTTCTTC. Encoded protein: CASSLMLAGYNEQFF.

The chain recombines TRBV5-1 with TRBJ2-7, with D possibly matching TRBD2 (6 bases). There are 15 residues in the CDR3. V was cut by 6 bases and J by 4 bases, with 20 bases left in between. Germline values: CDR1 SGHRS, CDR2 YFSETQ. This chain's CDR3 is CASTRGPGLEYEQYF. CDR3 bases: TGCGCCAGCACTCGGGGACCGGGACTCGAATACGAGCAGTACTTC.

This clonotype showed up just a few times. The chain recombines TRBV20-1 with TRBJ1-1, with 10 bases aligning to TRBD1. The CDR3 totals 15 residues. Germline V gene sequence: CDR1 DFQATT, CDR2 SNEGSKA (reference sequence). With 5 bases clipped from V and 3 bases from J, the junction kept 9 bases outside the gene matches. CDR3 sequence: CSAGKFGTGDTEAFF. CDR3 in DNA: TGCAGTGCTGGAAAGTTTGGGACAGGGGACACTGAAGCTTTCTTT.

The chain is built from TRBV7-3 and TRBJ2-3, with 7 positions matching TRBD1. Germline CDR1 is SGHTA and CDR2 is FQGTGA. The CDR3 contains 15 residues. The trim removed 5 bases at V and 6 bases at J, leaving 11 bases unmatched. CDR3 DNA sequence: TGTGCCAGCAGCAGACCGGGACAGATTATGGATACGCAGTATTTT. This sequence encodes CASSRPGQIMDTQYF. The full variable domain, rest sourced from reference TRBV7-3 and TRBJ2-3, is GAGVSQTPSNKVTEKGKYVELRCDPISGHTALYWYRQSLGQGPEFLIYFQGTGAADDSGLPNDRFFAVRPEGSVSTLKIQRTERGDSAVYLCASSRPGQIMDTQYFGPGTRLTVL.

This clonotype was detected many times. The chain carries TRBV5-1 and TRBJ1-2; D gene ambiguous. CDR3 length: 19 amino acids. V was clipped by 0 bases and J by 1 base, with 22 bases between them. Germline V gives CDR1 SGHRS, CDR2 YFSETQ. CDR3 in amino acids: CASSLGGFAGPTFNYGYTF. DNA for the CDR3: TGCGCCAGCAGCTTGGGGGGTTTCGCCGGTCCCACCTTTAACTATGGCTACACCTTC.

This clonotype occurred a few times. The rearrangement uses TRBV3-1 and TRBJ2-5; D remains ambiguous. V shed 6 bases and J shed 2 bases, with 4 bases lying between them. Germline CDR1 reads LGHDT; CDR2 reads YNNKEL (reference sequence). CDR3 length equals 11 residues. In DNA form, the CDR3 reads TGTGCCAGCAGACTACAAGAGACCCAGTACTTC. Amino acids: CASRLQETQYF.

This clonotype came up many times. This chain connects TRBV9 to TRBJ2-7, with D possibly matching TRBD1 (5 bases). Per the germline V gene, CDR1 is SGDLS and CDR2 is YYNGEE. V shed 2 bases and J shed 5 bases, with 17 bases lying between them. This CDR3 is built from 15 residues. The CDR3 sequence is CASSVGSRDRDEQYF. CDR3 in DNA: TGTGCCAGCAGCGTGGGGTCCAGGGATCGGGACGAGCAGTACTTC.

This clonotype came up many times. The chain links TRBV4-1 to TRBJ1-4, with a weak D call TRBD1 (5 bases). Germline V gene sequence: CDR1 MGHRA, CDR2 YSYEKL. This CDR3 comprises 15 residues. The V end was cut by 0 bases, the J end by 7 bases, with 12 bases between. CDR3 nucleotides: TGCGCCAGCAGCCAAGATGGGGCGGGAGGTGAAAAACTGTTTTTT. Translated: CASSQDGAGGEKLFF.

At least ten counts were recorded for this clonotype. The J gene is TRBJ2-7, the V gene TRBV12-3 or TRBV12-4; 7 nucleotides match TRBD1. Trimming at V came to 5 bases and at J to 3 bases, leaving 1 base not matched to a gene. There are 12 residues in the CDR3. CDR3 sequence: CASSRDSYEQYF. The CDR3 DNA reads as TGTGCCAGCAGTCGGGACAGCTACGAGCAGTACTTC.

This clonotype was recorded a few times. The genes are TRBV28 and TRBJ2-3, with D perhaps TRBD1 (5 bases). The CDR3 has 15 amino acids. The germline V and J ends were trimmed by 3 bases and 5 bases, with 15 bases remaining between them. In germline, CDR1 is MDHEN, CDR2 SYDVKM. The CDR3, as DNA: TGTGCCAGCAGTTTTACAAGGGGTTTGGGAGATACGCAGTATTTT. Translation gives CASSFTRGLGDTQYF. The variable domain in full, completed from reference TRBV28 and TRBJ2-3, reads DVKVTQSSRYLVKRTGEKVFLECVQDMDHENMFWYRQDPGLGLRLIYFSYDVKMKEKGDIPEGYSVSREKKERFSLILESASTNQTSMYLCASSFTRGLGDTQYFGPGTRLTVL.

Remarks on this clonotype: The junction differs from germline at one of its ends, possibly a read error. The CDR3 DNA sequence: TGTGCCACCAGTGCGGGGACTGAAGCTTTCTTT. This encodes CATSAGTEAFF. The rearrangement uses TRBV12-3 or TRBV12-4 and TRBJ1-1; no definite D call. This CDR3 is built from 11 residues.

This clonotype came up many times. The V gene is TRBV7-3, the J gene TRBJ2-5; 7 nucleotides match TRBD1. This CDR3 has 14 residues. The germline gives CDR1 SGHTA, CDR2 FQGTGA. The ends lost 4 bases at V and 4 bases at J; junction bases unmatched: 6. The CDR3 reads CASSSGQAGETQYF. CDR3 DNA: TGTGCCAGCAGCTCCGGACAGGCCGGAGAGACCCAGTACTTC.

This clonotype has a handful of counts. The chain links TRBV4-1 to TRBJ1-4; D gene uncertain. The CDR3 totals 16 residues. Germline assignment: CDR1 MGHRA and CDR2 YSYEKL. V lost 3 bases, J lost 0 bases, and 11 bases lay in between. CDR3 sequence: CASSQTLTATNEKLFF. CDR3 nucleotides: TGCGCCAGCAGCCAGACCCTCACCGCAACTAATGAAAAACTGTTTTTT.

There are many counts of this clonotype. The chain uses TRBV7-9 and TRBJ1-1; D uncertain. Germline CDR1 and CDR2: SEHNR and FQNEAQ (reference sequence). The V end was cut by 4 bases, the J end by 1 base, with 4 bases between. This CDR3 is built from 12 residues. The CDR3 loop reads CASSSPNTEAFF. The DNA for the CDR3 is TGTGCCAGCAGCTCACCGAACACTGAAGCTTTCTTT.

This clonotype was seen many times. DNA for the CDR3: TGCGCCAGCAGCCCAGGGGGAATCGGTGAAAAACTGTTTTTT. It is translated as CASSPGGIGEKLFF. The genes are TRBV5-1 and TRBJ1-4, with 7 bases lining up with TRBD1. The CDR3 extends over 14 amino acids. Germline CDR1 SGHRS, CDR2 YFSETQ. V lost 4 bases and J lost 7; bases outside the gene matches: 7. The full variable domain, with the rest looked up from reference TRBV5-1 and TRBJ1-4, is KAGVTQTPRYLIKTRGQQVTLSCSPISGHRSVSWYQQTPGQGLQFLFEYFSETQRNKGNFPGRFSGRQFSNSRSEMNVSTLELGDSALYLCASSPGGIGEKLFFGSGTQLSVL.

This sequence joins TRBV28 and TRBJ2-2, with D possibly TRBD2 on 6 matching bases. The CDR3 loop spans 15 amino acids. Germline assignment: CDR1 MDHEN and CDR2 SYDVKM. V dropped 2 bases and J dropped 4 bases, with 11 bases sitting between them. The CDR3 loop is CASSLGGSGTGELFF. The DNA for the CDR3 is TGTGCCAGCAGTTTAGGGGGGAGTGGCACCGGGGAGCTGTTTTTT.

This clonotype has a count of ten or more. The J gene is TRBJ1-5, the V gene TRBV6-1, with D tentatively TRBD1 (6 bases). V lost 4 bases and J 6 bases, leaving 19 bases between the germline ends. Germline V gives CDR1 MNHNS, CDR2 SASEGT. There are 16 residues in the CDR3. The CDR3 spells CASSGRTAWSGQPQHF. CDR3 DNA sequence: TGTGCCAGCAGTGGCCGGACAGCGTGGAGCGGTCAGCCCCAGCATTTT.

J is TRBJ1-1 and V is TRBV7-3; D might be TRBD1 (5 bases). Germline V lookup: CDR1 SGHTA, CDR2 FQGTGA. The V end lost 3 bases, the J end lost 1 base, and 12 bases lay between the germline ends. CDR3 length: 15 amino acids. The DNA of the CDR3 is TGTGCCAGCAGCTTTCAGGGTGGAAGGAACACTGAAGCTTTCTTT. Its translation: CASSFQGGRNTEAFF.

This clonotype was detected a few times. V and J are TRBV5-1 and TRBJ1-3; weak D call: TRBD1 (5 bases). The CDR3 contains 15 residues. CDR1 and CDR2 from the germline V gene are SGHRS and YFSETQ. V was pared by 4 bases and J by 2 bases, with 13 bases between. The CDR3 region is CASSPTGPTGNTIYF. The CDR3 coding sequence is TGCGCCAGCAGCCCGACGGGGCCCACTGGAAACACCATATATTTT.

This clonotype was counted a few times. The chain has TRBV29-1 and TRBJ1-1, with 7 bases matching TRBD1. CDR1 SQVTM and CDR2 ANQGSEA come from the germline V gene. Germline trimming cut 6 bases from V and 5 bases from J; bases unmatched to any gene: 6. The CDR3 is 12 amino acids. The CDR3 DNA reads as TGCAGCGTGGGGACAGCACAGACTGAAGCTTTCTTT. Translating it yields CSVGTAQTEAFF. The full variable domain, completed using reference TRBV29-1 and TRBJ1-1, is SAVISQKPSRDICQRGTSLTIQCQVDSQVTMMFWYRQQPGQSLTLIATANQGSEATYESGFVIDKFPISRPNLTFSTLTVSNMSPEDSSIYLCSVGTAQTEAFFGQGTRLTVV.

The V call is TRBV28, the J call TRBJ1-4; unclear D gene. Germline CDR1 reads MDHEN; CDR2 reads SYDVKM. V was shortened by 7 bases and J by 7 bases, with 16 bases between the two germline ends. The CDR3 covers 14 residues. The CDR3 loop reads CASNFAGYGEKLFF. The CDR3 coding sequence is TGTGCCAGCAACTTCGCTGGCTACGGTGAAAAACTGTTTTTT.

This sequence joins TRBV11-2 and TRBJ1-1, with no clear D. The CDR3 extends over 14 amino acids. Trimming left V 1 base short and J 4 bases short, with 10 bases between. The germline gives CDR1 SGHAT, CDR2 FQNNGV. CDR3 sequence (DNA): TGTGCCAGCAGCTTAGGCGCGGGGAGCACTGAAGCTTTCTTT. It specifies CASSLGAGSTEAFF.

V gene TRBV18 combines with J gene TRBJ1-5, with D perhaps TRBD1 (6 bases). V lost 1 base to trimming and J lost 3 bases, with 13 bases between them. The germline CDR1 and CDR2 sequences are KGHSH and LQKENI. The CDR3 spans 16 residues. CDR3 in amino acids: CASSPRGRVDNQPQHF. The CDR3 DNA sequence: TGTGCCAGCTCACCACGGGGGCGGGTCGACAATCAGCCCCAGCATTTT.

This clonotype was observed a handful of times. The J gene is TRBJ2-1, the V gene TRBV11-2; the D call may be TRBD1 or TRBD2 (6 bases each). V lost 1 base and J lost 8, with 15 bases in between. This CDR3 is built from 15 residues. CDR1 is SGHAT and CDR2 is FQNNGV in the germline V gene. CDR3 coding DNA: TGTGCCAGCAGCTTAGGAGGGGGGCCCCCTGATGAGCAGTTCTTC. It specifies CASSLGGGPPDEQFF.

Many counts were recorded for this clonotype. V and J are TRBV5-1 and TRBJ1-1, with D unresolved. The CDR3 sequence is 15 residues long. The V gene lost 5 bases and the J gene lost 2 bases, with 16 bases spanning the gap. Germline lookup yields CDR1 SGHRS and CDR2 YFSETQ. CDR3 residues: CASRVQSAGNTEAFF. In DNA form, the CDR3 reads TGCGCCAGCAGGGTGCAATCGGCAGGCAACACTGAAGCTTTCTTT. The entire variable domain, with the rest obtained from reference TRBV5-1 and TRBJ1-1, is as follows: KAGVTQTPRYLIKTRGQQVTLSCSPISGHRSVSWYQQTPGQGLQFLFEYFSETQRNKGNFPGRFSGRQFSNSRSEMNVSTLELGDSALYLCASRVQSAGNTEAFFGQGTRLTVV.